One sample yielded the 19 T cell receptor beta chains listed below, sequenced in a study of T-cell reconstitution after alpha-beta-depleted transplantation in children. The TCRbeta library incorporated unique molecular identifiers. TCRdb re-analysed the PCR reads in MiXCR, keeping a single row per CDR3 protein. Among about 460,000 distinct CDR3 sequences listed, 10% to 12% were seen once. The sequences come from PBMCs, mostly from graft donor cells, collected 180 days after TCRalphabeta/CD19-depleted stem cell transplant. The receptor source for this set is a female patient aged 2-9 years who had a stem cell transplant for aplastic anemia, so the T cells may come from the graft donor.

Only a few counts were recorded for this clonotype. The rearrangement joins TRBV3-1 to TRBJ2-7, with D possibly TRBD1 on 6 matching bases. Germline V gene data show CDR1 as LGHDT and CDR2 as YNNKEL (reference sequence). This CDR3 has 15 amino acids. V was cut by 4 bases and J by 1 base, with 14 bases left in between. The CDR3 sequence is CASSPPGTRSYEQYF. For the CDR3, the DNA is TGTGCCAGCAGCCCCCCCGGGACAAGATCCTACGAGCAGTACTTC.

V usage is TRBV28 and J usage is TRBJ2-3; the D is unclear. Germline-derived CDR1 and CDR2 are MDHEN and SYDVKM. The CDR3 totals 17 residues. The germline V and J ends were trimmed by 1 base and 2 bases, with 16 bases remaining between them. CDR3 in amino acids: CASSLLRWFIDTDTQYF. CDR3 in DNA: TGTGCCAGCAGTTTATTGAGGTGGTTCATCGACACAGATACGCAGTATTTT.

The gene calls are TRBV4-1 and TRBJ1-1; no definite D call. The CDR3 length is 15 residues. CDR1 MGHRA and CDR2 YSYEKL come from the germline V gene. The V end was cut by 2 bases, the J end by 0 bases, with 10 bases between. The CDR3 DNA reads TGCGCCAGCAGCCAAAAGGCAGGATTGAACACTGAAGCTTTCTTT. As protein: CASSQKAGLNTEAFF.

This chain connects TRBV6-2 or TRBV6-3 to TRBJ1-1; D call uncertain. Trimming pared 2 bases from V and 5 bases from J, leaving 6 bases between. The CDR3 runs 12 residues. Germline V CDR1 and CDR2: MNHEY, SVGEGT. CDR3 in amino acids: CASSYRPTEAFF. The CDR3 nucleotides read TGTGCCAGCAGTTACCGTCCAACTGAAGCTTTCTTT.

The chain combines TRBV6-1 with TRBJ2-2; D gene uncertain. V lost 1 base, J lost 8 bases, and 23 bases lay in between. The CDR3 loop spans 18 amino acids. Germline loops: CDR1 MNHNS, CDR2 SASEGT. CDR3 residues: CASSEGAAYVGVLGELFF. For the CDR3, the DNA is TGTGCCAGCAGTGAAGGGGCGGCCTACGTAGGCGTTTTAGGGGAGCTGTTTTTT.

The chain has TRBV24-1 and TRBJ2-1; no clear D. This CDR3 has 16 amino acids. The V and J ends lost 5 bases and 2 bases respectively, with 15 bases between them. The germline gives CDR1 KGHDR, CDR2 SFDVKD. This CDR3 is CATSVSDGATYNEQFF. The CDR3 DNA reads TGTGCCACCAGTGTTTCGGACGGTGCTACCTACAATGAGCAGTTCTTC.

This clonotype came up a few times. The chain combines TRBV3-1 with TRBJ2-5; TRBD2 matches at 9 bases. Germline V lookup: CDR1 LGHDT, CDR2 YNNKEL (reference sequence). The ends lost 1 base at V and 5 bases at J; junction bases unmatched: 17. The CDR3 is 19 residues long. Here the CDR3 DNA reads TGTGCCAGCAGCCAAGTACTATTGACTAGCGGCCCCCTGAGGGAGACCCAGTACTTC. Translated, it gives CASSQVLLTSGPLRETQYF.

The CDR3: CASSYSSGGYNEQFF. CDR3 DNA sequence: TGTGCCAGCAGTTACTCTAGCGGGGGGTACAATGAGCAGTTCTTC. This sequence joins TRBV6-5 and TRBJ2-1, with 10 bases lining up with TRBD2. The ends lost 0 bases at V and 4 bases at J; junction bases unmatched: 0. Germline lookup yields CDR1 MNHEY and CDR2 SVGAGI. The CDR3 is made up of 15 amino acids.

The sample holds many counts of this clonotype. The genes are TRBV7-3 and TRBJ2-2; TRBD2 is a possible D gene (5 bases). Germline V gives CDR1 SGHTA, CDR2 FQGTGA. The CDR3 is 15 amino acids. Trimming cost V 2 bases and J 6 bases, with 13 bases left between them. CDR3 region: CASSLALSGSGELFF. CDR3 nucleotide sequence: TGTGCCAGCAGCTTAGCGTTATCGGGGTCCGGGGAGCTGTTTTTT.

The chain links TRBV2 to TRBJ2-1, with D unresolved. The length of the CDR3 is 13 residues. Germline CDR1 and CDR2: SNHLY and FYNNEI. V lost 8 bases and J 5 bases, leaving 13 bases between the germline ends. CDR3 DNA: TGTGCCAGCGACGGTACGGGCCACAATGAGCAGTTCTTC. Its translation: CASDGTGHNEQFF.

This clonotype appeared many times. This rearrangement joins TRBV4-1 to TRBJ1-5; D perhaps matches TRBD1 (5 bases). The CDR3 is 14 residues long. Trimming removed 0 bases from V and 6 bases from J, with 9 bases in between. Germline CDR1 MGHRA, CDR2 YSYEKL. Here the CDR3 DNA reads TGCGCCAGCAGCCAAGATTGGGGGGTTCAGCCCCAGCATTTT. Residues: CASSQDWGVQPQHF.

This sequence joins TRBV12-3 or TRBV12-4 and TRBJ2-1; the D gene could be TRBD1 or TRBD2 (5 bases each). The CDR3 runs 18 residues. Trimming stripped 3 bases from V and 6 bases from J, with 24 bases between. The CDR3 reads CASSLQAGTARPSNEQFF. The CDR3 DNA is TGTGCCAGCAGTTTGCAGGCAGGGACGGCACGGCCGAGCAATGAGCAGTTCTTC.

This chain uses TRBV7-2 with TRBJ2-3; D might be TRBD2 (7 bases). This CDR3 region has 17 residues. Germline CDR1 reads SGHTA; CDR2 reads FQGNSA. Trimming took off 5 bases at V and 3 bases at J, with 21 bases between the two ends. This CDR3 reads CASSPGVRGGVTDTQYF. The CDR3, as DNA: TGTGCCAGCAGCCCAGGGGTCCGGGGAGGGGTAACAGATACGCAGTATTTT.

Only a few counts were recorded for this clonotype. The gene calls are TRBV4-3 and TRBJ2-1, with D perhaps TRBD2 (6 bases). With 1 base removed from V and 8 bases from J, the gap between germline ends came to 21 bases. CDR3 size: 17 residues. From germline, CDR1 is LGHNA and CDR2 YSLEER. The DNA of the CDR3 is TGCGCCAGCAGCCAAGCGGCGGGCTTCGGACTAACTGATGAGCAGTTCTTC. Translating it yields CASSQAAGFGLTDEQFF.

The CDR3 loop reads CASSEGQGPLHFGNQPQHF. The CDR3 DNA sequence: TGTGCCAGCAGTGAAGGACAGGGGCCCCTCCATTTCGGCAATCAGCCCCAGCATTTT. The V and J genes are TRBV25-1 and TRBJ1-5; the match to TRBD1 covers 9 bases. This CDR3 comprises 19 residues. Germline-derived CDR1 and CDR2 are MGHDK and SYGVNS. Trimming removed 2 bases from V and 2 bases from J; junction bases left unmatched: 13.

The CDR3 reads CASRRINTGELFF. In DNA form, the CDR3 reads TGTGCCAGCAGGAGAATAAACACCGGGGAGCTGTTTTTT. This chain links TRBV6-1 with TRBJ2-2; no firm D call. In germline, CDR1 is MNHNS, CDR2 SASEGT. The CDR3 has 13 residues. Between the trimmed V and J ends, which lost 6 bases and 2 bases, there was a span of 7 bases.

A few counts support this clonotype. The V and J genes are TRBV14 and TRBJ1-5, with D perhaps matching TRBD1 (6 bases). Trimming shortened V by 3 bases and J by 4 bases, and 16 bases separated the two germline ends. CDR1 is SGHDN, CDR2 FVKESK, per germline. The CDR3 sequence is 16 residues long. The CDR3 DNA reads as TGTGCCAGCAGCCAGCACGCGGACAGAGAAAATCAGCCCCAGCATTTT. This sequence encodes CASSQHADRENQPQHF.

A few counts support this clonotype. V is TRBV7-2 and J is TRBJ2-2; 7 nucleotides agree with TRBD2. This CDR3 is built from 15 residues. Germline trimming cut 2 bases from V and 1 base from J; bases unmatched to any gene: 1. CDR1 and CDR2 from the germline V gene are SGHTA and FQGNSA. The CDR3: CASSLSGKNTGELFF. DNA of the CDR3: TGTGCCAGCAGCTTAAGCGGGAAGAACACCGGGGAGCTGTTTTTT.

The V gene is TRBV6-2 or TRBV6-3, the J gene TRBJ2-7; D is possibly TRBD1 (5 bases). The CDR3 covers 13 residues. Germline CDR1 reads MNHEY; CDR2 reads SVGEGT. V dropped 3 bases and J dropped 3 bases, with 9 bases sitting between them. CDR3 sequence (DNA): TGTGCCAGCAGTTATCGGACACACTACGAGCAGTACTTC. It encodes CASSYRTHYEQYF.